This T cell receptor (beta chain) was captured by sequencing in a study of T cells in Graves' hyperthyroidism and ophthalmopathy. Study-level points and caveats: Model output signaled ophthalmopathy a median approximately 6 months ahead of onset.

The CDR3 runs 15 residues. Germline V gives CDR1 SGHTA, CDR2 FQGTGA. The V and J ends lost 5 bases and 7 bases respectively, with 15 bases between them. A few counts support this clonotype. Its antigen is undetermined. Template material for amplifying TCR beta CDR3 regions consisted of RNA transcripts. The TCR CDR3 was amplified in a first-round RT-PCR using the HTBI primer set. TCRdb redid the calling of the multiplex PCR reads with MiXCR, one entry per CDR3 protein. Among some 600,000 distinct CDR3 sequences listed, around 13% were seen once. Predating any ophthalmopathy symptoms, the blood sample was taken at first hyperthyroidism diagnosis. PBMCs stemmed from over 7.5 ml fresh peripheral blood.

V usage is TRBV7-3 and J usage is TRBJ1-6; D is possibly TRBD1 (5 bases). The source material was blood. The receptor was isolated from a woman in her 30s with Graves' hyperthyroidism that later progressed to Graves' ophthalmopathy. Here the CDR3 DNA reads TGTGCCAGCAGCCAACTGGGACTGCCCAATTCACCCCTCCACTTT. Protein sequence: CASSQLGLPNSPLHF.